Below, 28 T cell receptor beta chains from the same sample are listed, as sequenced in a study of blood T cell repertoires in COVID-19. Profiled with immunoSEQ multiplex PCR; TCRdb holds only in-frame clones, not every one. The table has 100,000 to 120,000 clones, around 81% seen once. The sample was peripheral blood. These receptors originate from a woman in her sixties or seventies with acute or convalescent COVID-19.

V gene TRBV10-2 combines with J gene TRBJ2-1; 14 positions agree with TRBD2. CDR1 is WSHSY, CDR2 SAAADI, per germline. This CDR3 contains 16 residues. V lost 7 bases to trimming and J lost 6 bases; unmatched junction nucleotides: 8. The CDR3 DNA sequence: TGCGCCAGCACGACTAGCGGGGGGGTTCAGGGCAATGAGCAGTTCTTC. Its translation is CASTTSGGVQGNEQFF.

This chain links TRBV10-2 with TRBJ1-4; D not certain. Germline CDR1 WSHSY, CDR2 SAAADI. V was pared by 0 bases and J by 7 bases, with 18 bases between. The CDR3 runs 17 residues. This CDR3 is CASSESNRPDRVEKLFF. Here the CDR3 DNA reads TGCGCCAGCAGTGAGTCGAACCGCCCCGACCGGGTTGAAAAACTGTTTTTT.

V usage is TRBV28 and J usage is TRBJ2-5; possible D gene TRBD1, 5 bases. The CDR3 runs to 19 residues. V was clipped by 3 bases and J by 0 bases, with 23 bases between them. CDR1 is MDHEN and CDR2 is SYDVKM in the germline V gene. CDR3 loop: CASSFNGGRPGRHQETQYF. CDR3 in DNA: TGTGCCAGCAGTTTCAATGGCGGTCGACCAGGGCGTCACCAAGAGACCCAGTACTTC.

The J gene is TRBJ2-5, the V gene TRBV9; 8 bases fit TRBD1. Germline values: CDR1 SGDLS, CDR2 YYNGEE. There are 16 residues in the CDR3. V shed 0 bases and J 5 bases; nucleotides not matched to a gene: 9. Here the CDR3 reads CASSVGPGGAGETQYF. The CDR3 nucleotides read TGTGCCAGCAGCGTAGGTCCAGGGGGCGCGGGGGAGACCCAGTACTTC.

This chain links TRBV6-5 with TRBJ2-1; D is perhaps TRBD2 (7 bases). Germline-derived CDR1 and CDR2 are MNHEY and SVGAGI. This CDR3 spans 15 amino acids. The V end was cut by 2 bases, the J end by 6 bases, with 14 bases between. In DNA form, the CDR3 reads TGTGCCAGCAGTTACGGGGCGGGGGCGGTCAATGAGCAGTTCTTC. The encoded protein is CASSYGAGAVNEQFF.

The V gene is TRBV30, the J gene TRBJ2-3; a possible D gene is TRBD2 (6 bases). This CDR3 contains 13 residues. CDR1 and CDR2 (germline): GTSNPN, SVGIG (reference sequence). V lost 3 bases, J lost 6 bases, and 13 bases lay in between. The CDR3 reads CAWRQDAGDTQYF. CDR3 bases: TGTGCCTGGAGACAAGACGCGGGGGATACGCAGTATTTT.

The chain has TRBV15 and TRBJ2-1; TRBD2 might be the D (5 bases). Per germline, CDR1 LNHNV and CDR2 YYDKDF (reference sequence). This CDR3 comprises 13 residues. Trimming cost V 1 base and J 7 bases, with 8 bases left between them. The CDR3 coding sequence is TGTGCCACCAGCAGAGGGCCGGGGAATGAGCAGTTCTTC. This gives the protein CATSRGPGNEQFF.

The V and J genes are TRBV6-5 and TRBJ2-5; 8 positions match TRBD1. CDR3 length equals 16 residues. Per the germline V gene, CDR1 is MNHEY and CDR2 is SVGAGI. The ends lost 0 bases at V and 2 bases at J; junction bases unmatched: 5. CDR3 DNA sequence: TGTGCCAGCAGTTACTCGGGGACAGGTGGACAAGAGACCCAGTACTTC. Amino acids: CASSYSGTGGQETQYF.

The rearrangement links TRBV3-1 (or the pseudogene TRBV3-2) to TRBJ2-7; 11 nucleotides line up with TRBD1. CDR3 length: 15 amino acids. V lost 4 bases and J lost 3; bases outside the gene matches: 5. From germline, CDR1 is LGHDT and CDR2 YNNKEL (reference sequence). The CDR3 loop is CASSPRTGGFYEQYF. CDR3 nucleotide sequence: TGTGCCAGCAGCCCGCGGACAGGGGGCTTCTACGAGCAGTACTTC.

This sequence joins TRBV10-3 and TRBJ2-3; 8 bases are a match to TRBD2. The CDR3 totals 18 residues. Germline-derived CDR1 and CDR2 are ENHRY and SYGVKD. V was clipped by 3 bases and J by 0 bases; unmatched bases: 11. CDR3 bases: TGTGCCATCAGTGATGGCAGCGGGAGAGGGGGTAGCACAGATACGCAGTATTTT. It translates to CAISDGSGRGGSTDTQYF.

The chain employs TRBV4-1 and TRBJ1-6, with D tentatively TRBD1 (6 bases). CDR1 is MGHRA and CDR2 is YSYEKL in the germline V gene. The V end was cut by 4 bases, the J end by 5 bases, with 12 bases between. The CDR3 covers 15 residues. The CDR3 reads CASSPLQGNNSPLHF. CDR3 DNA: TGCGCCAGCAGCCCACTACAGGGTAATAATTCACCCCTCCACTTT.

The V and J genes are TRBV28 and TRBJ2-3; maybe TRBD1 (7 bases). V lost 6 bases and J 1 base, leaving 23 bases between the germline ends. There are 18 residues in the CDR3. In germline, CDR1 is MDHEN, CDR2 SYDVKM. CDR3 region: CASSGGTELLDGTDTQYF. The CDR3 bases are TGTGCCAGCAGCGGAGGGACAGAACTCCTGGACGGCACAGATACGCAGTATTTT.

The genes are TRBV2 and TRBJ2-3; 8 nucleotides line up with TRBD2. This CDR3 has 15 amino acids. Trimming took 2 bases from V and 6 from J; bases not matched to a gene: 7. Germline V lookup: CDR1 SNHLY, CDR2 FYNNEI. In DNA, the CDR3 is TGTGCCAGCAGTGAACAAAGGCGGGGGGCCGATACGCAGTATTTT. Residues: CASSEQRRGADTQYF.

This clone has only a few counts. This chain uses TRBV12-3 or TRBV12-4 with TRBJ1-2; D gene uncertain. The CDR3 covers 13 residues. Trimming left V 5 bases short and J 6 bases short, with 13 bases between. CDR3 sequence: CASSPREMDGYTF. The CDR3, as DNA: TGTGCCAGCAGTCCGCGCGAAATGGATGGCTACACCTTC.

The sample holds one count of this clone. This chain links TRBV7-3 with TRBJ1-1; a possible D gene is TRBD1 (5 bases). Deletions cut 4 bases from V and 5 bases from J, with 11 bases between. The CDR3 spans 13 residues. Germline V gives CDR1 SGHTA, CDR2 FQGTGA. The CDR3 coding sequence is TGTGCCAGCAGCTCAGGGCGGGGGACTGAAGCTTTCTTT. Its translation is CASSSGRGTEAFF.

A few counts support this clone. V gene TRBV21-1 combines with J gene TRBJ2-7; the table's D call of TRBD2 was not tested on the DNA. TRBV21-1 is a listed pseudogene. The CDR3 consists of 16 residues. The DNA of the CDR3 is TGTGCCAGCAGCAAAAAGGTAGCGGGGGGATTCTACGAGCAGTACTTC. Encoded protein: CASSKKVAGGFYEQYF.

This chain uses TRBV18 with TRBJ2-5, with 9 bases matching TRBD1. Germline CDR1 KGHSH, CDR2 LQKENI. V gave up 1 base and J gave up 3 bases; unmatched junction bases: 6. This CDR3 spans 16 amino acids. The CDR3 nucleotides read TGTGCCAGCTCACCACGGGAGACAGGGGGAAAAGAGACCCAGTACTTC. It codes for CASSPRETGGKETQYF.

V usage is TRBV6-2 or TRBV6-3 and J usage is TRBJ2-3, with 8 bases fitting TRBD2. Looked up from germline, CDR1 is MNHEY and CDR2 is SVGEGT. This CDR3 comprises 15 residues. V lost 5 bases and J lost 1; bases outside the gene matches: 5. CDR3: CASSTPGLGTDTQYF. The CDR3 nucleotides read TGTGCCAGCAGTACGCCGGGACTAGGCACAGATACGCAGTATTTT.

This sequence joins TRBV19 and TRBJ2-3, with 8 bases matching TRBD1. Per the germline V gene, CDR1 is LNHDA and CDR2 is SQIVND (reference sequence). J gave up 4 bases and V 5 bases, and 5 bases lay outside the gene matches. The CDR3 loop spans 14 amino acids. CDR3 amino acids: CASSQRQGSDTQYF. In DNA form, the CDR3 reads TGTGCCAGTAGTCAACGACAGGGGTCAGATACGCAGTATTTT. Variable domain in full (rest from reference TRBV19 and TRBJ2-3): DGGITQSPKYLFRKEGQNVTLSCEQNLNHDAMYWYRQDPGQGLRLIYYSQIVNDFQKGDIAEGYSVSREKKESFPLTVTSAQKNPTAFYLCASSQRQGSDTQYFGPGTRLTVL.

This clone showed up just a few times. The CDR3 protein is CASSYTGTGGYEQYF. CDR3 sequence (DNA): TGTGCCAGCAGTTATACCGGGACAGGGGGCTACGAGCAGTACTTC. The chain has TRBV6-5 and TRBJ2-7; TRBD1 matches at 11 bases. V gave up 3 bases and J gave up 3 bases; unmatched junction bases: 4. The CDR3 sequence is 15 residues long. Germline V lookup: CDR1 MNHEY, CDR2 SVGAGI.

The chain is built from TRBV7-2 and TRBJ2-3; possible D gene TRBD2, 7 bases. Between the trimmed V and J ends, which lost 1 base and 3 bases, there was a span of 17 bases. The CDR3 has 17 residues. Germline-derived CDR1 and CDR2 are SGHTA and FQGNSA. CDR3 residues: CASSLVVGGGGTDTQYF. For the CDR3, the DNA is TGTGCCAGCAGCTTAGTCGTCGGGGGAGGGGGGACAGATACGCAGTATTTT.

The V and J genes are TRBV19 and TRBJ1-3; 7 nucleotides agree with TRBD1. This CDR3 is built from 14 residues. V dropped 4 bases and J dropped 2; count of bases not matched to a gene: 2. CDR1 LNHDA and CDR2 SQIVND come from the germline V gene (reference sequence). The chain's CDR3 is CASSKTGAGNTIYF. The CDR3 coding sequence is TGTGCCAGTAGTAAAACAGGGGCTGGAAACACCATATATTTT. Supplemented by reference TRBV19 and TRBJ1-3, the full variable domain reads DGGITQSPKYLFRKEGQNVTLSCEQNLNHDAMYWYRQDPGQGLRLIYYSQIVNDFQKGDIAEGYSVSREKKESFPLTVTSAQKNPTAFYLCASSKTGAGNTIYFGEGSWLTVV.

Only one count was recorded for this clone. V gene TRBV7-2 combines with J gene TRBJ1-2; D is ambiguous. CDR3 length: 16 residues. V lost 5 bases and J 1 base, leaving 17 bases between the germline ends. The germline gives CDR1 SGHTA, CDR2 FQGNSA. This chain's CDR3 is CASSPSGGNFNYGYTF. The CDR3 DNA sequence: TGTGCCAGCAGCCCATCAGGAGGGAATTTTAACTATGGCTACACCTTC. Combining the CDR3 with reference TRBV7-2 and TRBJ1-2 gives the whole variable domain GAGVSQSPSNKVTEKGKDVELRCDPISGHTALYWYRQSLGQGLEFLIYFQGNSAPDKSGLPSDRFSAERTGGSVSTLTIQRTQQEDSAVYLCASSPSGGNFNYGYTFGSGTRLTVV.

This clone was detected a few times. The chain uses TRBV4-2 and TRBJ1-1; no reliable D call. The CDR3 extends over 15 amino acids. The V end lost 0 bases, the J end lost 0 bases, and 8 bases lay between the germline ends. Germline V gene data show CDR1 as LGHNA and CDR2 as YNFKEQ. The CDR3 DNA follows: TGTGCCAGCAGCCAAGACTATACAGTGAACACTGAAGCTTTCTTT. Protein product: CASSQDYTVNTEAFF.

V gene TRBV30 combines with J gene TRBJ1-2; possibly TRBD1 for D (6 bases). The CDR3 contains 13 residues. The V gene lost 2 bases and the J gene lost 6 bases, with 13 bases spanning the gap. CDR1 and CDR2 (germline): GTSNPN, SVGIG (reference sequence). CDR3 sequence (DNA): TGTGCCTGGAGTCGAGACAGGCCCCATGGCTACACCTTC. Its translation is CAWSRDRPHGYTF.

V usage is TRBV5-4 and J usage is TRBJ1-4; the D gene is possibly TRBD1 (6 bases). The V end lost 5 bases, the J end lost 0 bases, and 14 bases lay between the germline ends. There are 16 residues in the CDR3. CDR1 and CDR2 from the germline V gene are SGHNT and YYREEE (reference sequence). The CDR3 loop is CASSSGGSATNEKLFF. The DNA of the CDR3 is TGTGCCAGCAGTTCGGGGGGCTCCGCAACTAATGAAAAACTGTTTTTT. The complete variable domain, with remaining parts taken from reference TRBV5-4 and TRBJ1-4, reads ETGVTQSPTHLIKTRGQQVTLRCSSQSGHNTVSWYQQALGQGPQFIFQYYREEENGRGNFPPRFSGLQFPNYSSELNVNALELDDSALYLCASSSGGSATNEKLFFGSGTQLSVL.

This sequence joins TRBV9 and TRBJ2-5; 8 nucleotides align to TRBD1. V gave up 4 bases and J gave up 5 bases; unmatched junction bases: 7. The germline V gene encodes CDR1 SGDLS and CDR2 YYNGEE. This CDR3 comprises 14 residues. CDR3 sequence reads: CASSLTGAHETQYF. In DNA, the CDR3 is TGTGCCAGCAGCCTGACAGGGGCCCACGAGACCCAGTACTTC.

The genes are TRBV6-4 and TRBJ2-4; the D gene is possibly TRBD1 (5 bases). V was shortened by 0 bases and J by 6 bases, with 9 bases between the two germline ends. CDR1 and CDR2 from the germline V gene are MRHNA and SNTAGT. CDR3 length: 14 amino acids. CDR3 amino acids: CASSDSLQGNIQYF. The CDR3 DNA is TGTGCCAGCAGTGACTCGCTGCAGGGAAACATTCAGTACTTC.